The subject of this entry is one TCR beta chain. The sample is drawn from a study of blood T cell repertoires in COVID-19. Study-wide background: Material from acute and convalescent COVID-19 was sourced from the United States, Italy and Spain. T cells, B-cell-depleted T cells, or PBMCs provided the cDNA or gDNA that served as material.

The CDR3 covers 13 residues. Between the trimmed V and J ends, which lost 5 bases and 0 bases, there was a span of 7 bases. Only in-frame clones appear in the TCRdb table, and some are missing; sequencing was by immunoSEQ multiplex PCR. The profile shows around 70,000 clones, approximately 79% of them singletons. The rearrangement links TRBV12-3 or TRBV12-4 to TRBJ1-1; D is perhaps TRBD1 (6 bases). The sample comprised peripheral blood. The sequence came from a man in his sixties with acute or convalescent COVID-19. CDR3 in DNA: TGTGCCAGCAGTAGACAGGTGAACACTGAAGCTTTCTTT. Translation gives CASSRQVNTEAFF.